This TCR beta chain came from a study of blood T cell repertoires in COVID-19. CDR1 is KGHSH, CDR2 LQKENI, per germline. This CDR3 comprises 15 residues. V trimming: 3 bases; J trimming: 6 bases; junction bases outside the gene matches: 6. Repertoires were generated with immunoSEQ multiplex PCR, while TCRdb's copy carries only in-frame clones and drops some. The data show about 460,000 clones, about nine tenths seen once. Allocation to cohorts depended on clinical history reported by the participants. V is TRBV18 and J is TRBJ2-1, with 9 bases matching TRBD1. Sequencing was performed on PBMCs or T cells enriched from blood (not recorded which). The sequence was collected from a woman aged 60-75 years who had recovered from COVID-19. CDR3 nucleotide sequence: TGTGCCAGCTCACCCCGACAGGGGGGAGGCAATGAGCAGTTCTTC. It encodes CASSPRQGGGNEQFF.